Sequencing of this T cell receptor beta chain was carried out in a study of regulatory T cells in long-lasting Graves disease. The time point denotes: newly diagnosed GD, antithyroid drugs for less than 3 months. TCR sequences were obtained from RNA taken from PBMCs. Graves' disease diagnosis followed American Thyroid Association guidelines. Libraries of TCR beta came from iRepertoire HTBI primers plus Arm-PCR of CDR3 regions. One entry per CDR3 protein, called by TCRdb with MiXCR from the multiplex PCR reads. Of about 430,000 distinct CDR3 sequences listed, approximately 16% are singletons. CDR1 and CDR2 (germline): SGHDT, YYEEEE. The CDR3 extends over 16 amino acids. V was pared by 0 bases and J by 0 bases, with 3 bases of the junction left unmatched. These data were also filed under a second study, of T cells in Graves' hyperthyroidism and ophthalmopathy.

The source of this sequence is a woman between 35 and 50 years old with Graves disease. The chain uses TRBV5-6 and TRBJ1-1, with 9 bases aligning to TRBD1. Material: peripheral blood mononuclear cells (PBMCs), obtained at new diagnosis, from a patient treated with antithyroid drugs. CDR3 DNA: TGTGCCAGCAGCTTGGTTGGGACAGGGTTGAACACTGAAGCTTTCTTT. It specifies CASSLVGTGLNTEAFF.